This TCR beta chain was profiled in a study of molecular identifiers for immune sequencing clone quantification. Study results and caveats: The sizes of highly expanded clones could be underestimated when identical TCR molecules share a barcode.

As regards this clonotype: Its antigen is unidentified.

Both previously described methods and listed TCR primers were employed to make bulk TCR libraries. TCRdb re-called the PCR reads through MiXCR, storing one row per CDR3 protein. The sample holds 50,000 to 75,000 distinct CDR3 sequences, around a fifth seen once. The V end lost 2 bases, the J end lost 7 bases, and 15 bases lay between the germline ends. This CDR3 comprises 14 residues. CDR1 and CDR2 from the germline V gene are SEHNR and FQNEAQ (reference sequence). The source of this sequence is a human donor in good health. Some libraries in this study had Jurkat cell RNA spiked in. Source material: naive CD8+ T cells from blood, with Jurkat cell RNA spiked in. Documented subset: FACS-sorted CD8+CD4-CCR7+CD45RA+ naive T cells. V and J are TRBV7-9 and TRBJ2-7; D call uncertain. The CDR3 coding sequence is TGTGCCAGCAGCTTACAGACCGAGCTAGGGGAGCAGTACTTC. This sequence encodes CASSLQTELGEQYF.